This T cell receptor (beta chain) was obtained from a study of metastatic and nonmetastatic thyroid tumors. MiXCR was used by TCRdb to re-call the PCR reads. The data show under 50,000 clones, over 20% seen once. The trim removed 5 bases at V and 8 bases at J, leaving 7 bases unmatched. CDR1 is LNHDA, CDR2 SQIVND, per germline (reference sequence). This CDR3 region has 14 residues. Treatment of any kind had been given to no patient before thyroid surgery. The sample taken for sequencing was blood. The chain is built from TRBV19 and TRBJ1-4, with 8 bases aligning to TRBD1. This clonotype originated in a male donor with papillary thyroid cancer or a benign thyroid nodule (not recorded which). Some clones in this sample may be carry-over from other donors' samples. In DNA, the CDR3 is TGTGCCAGTAGTCCGGACAGGGTCGGAGAAAAACTGTTTTTT. Protein product: CASSPDRVGEKLFF.